This entry lists 23 T cell receptor beta chains sequenced from one sample in a study of TIL therapy for anti-PD-1-resistant metastatic lung cancer. Sequencing used immunoSEQ v3. Libraries were prepared by immunoSEQ multiplex PCR; TCRdb keeps only in-frame clonotypes and omits some of them. The sample yields around 9,000 clones, 76% seen once. This sample's time point: pre-treatment sample, taken before nivolumab and TIL therapy. Pleural nodules or supraclavicular lymph nodes made up most of the excised metastases sampled. The sequencing used tumor tissue, collected at baseline. The receptors here all came from a person aged 25 to 85 with non-small cell lung cancer.

This clone was found a few times. The chain joins TRBV13 to TRBJ2-7; 9 bases line up with TRBD1. Looked up from germline, CDR1 is PRHDT and CDR2 is FYEKMQ (reference sequence). This CDR3 region has 14 residues. V was pared by 5 bases and J by 3 bases, with 5 bases of the junction left unmatched. CDR3 sequence: CASSEPGQGYEQYF. The CDR3 region has the DNA TGTGCCAGCAGCGAACCGGGACAGGGCTACGAGCAGTACTTC.

The chain combines TRBV6-1 with TRBJ2-7; no firm D call. The V gene's germline CDR1 is MNHNS and CDR2 SASEGT. V dropped 4 bases and J dropped 3 bases, with 19 bases sitting between them. This CDR3 has 16 residues. CDR3: CASSGIRLDGSYEQYF. DNA of the CDR3: TGTGCCAGCAGTGGGATCAGACTCGACGGAAGCTACGAGCAGTACTTC.

The rearrangement links TRBV6-4 to TRBJ2-2; the D gene is possibly TRBD1 (5 bases). The CDR3 sequence is 15 residues long. V shed 3 bases and J shed 2 bases, with 10 bases lying between them. CDR1 MRHNA and CDR2 SNTAGT come from the germline V gene. CDR3 sequence: CASSESQDNTGELFF. The CDR3 DNA reads TGTGCCAGCAGTGAATCACAGGACAACACCGGGGAGCTGTTTTTT.

The chain has TRBV14 and TRBJ1-2, with D unresolved. The CDR3 has 12 amino acids. V dropped 4 bases and J dropped 8 bases, with 11 bases sitting between them. Per the germline V gene, CDR1 is SGHDN and CDR2 is FVKESK. The CDR3 sequence: CASSPGVSGYTF. CDR3 coding DNA: TGTGCCAGCAGCCCTGGGGTCTCCGGCTACACCTTC.

In this sample, this clone turned up once. The V gene is TRBV18, the J gene TRBJ2-1, with 9 bases that match TRBD1. This CDR3 is 15 amino acids long. J lost 1 base, V lost 2 bases, and 0 bases had no gene match. Germline V gene lookup returns CDR1 KGHSH and CDR2 LQKENI. The CDR3 is CASSPGTGSYNEQFF. The DNA for the CDR3 is TGTGCCAGCTCACCAGGGACAGGGTCCTACAATGAGCAGTTCTTC.

The V call is TRBV4-2, the J call TRBJ2-4, with D perhaps TRBD2 (6 bases). This CDR3 comprises 13 residues. Trimming stripped 0 bases from V and 13 bases from J, with 13 bases between. The germline V gene encodes CDR1 LGHNA and CDR2 YNFKEQ. CDR3 sequence (DNA): TGTGCCAGCAGCCAAGAGTGGGGGGAGACGCAGTACTTC. It specifies CASSQEWGETQYF.

The sample holds a few counts of this clone. This chain uses TRBV5-5 with TRBJ2-1, with 11 bases matching TRBD2. CDR3 length: 19 amino acids. The J segment lost 0 bases and the V segment lost 2 bases, leaving 10 bases of the junction unmatched. Germline CDR1 is SGHKS and CDR2 is YYEKEE (reference sequence). Here the CDR3 reads CASSFGLAGGKSSYNEQFF. In DNA, the CDR3 is TGTGCCAGCAGCTTCGGTCTAGCGGGAGGCAAGAGCTCCTACAATGAGCAGTTCTTC.

This chain connects TRBV5-6 to TRBJ2-3; the match to TRBD2 covers 11 bases. J lost 5 bases, V lost 3 bases, and 5 bases had no gene match. In germline, CDR1 is SGHDT, CDR2 YYEEEE. The CDR3 is 15 residues long. The CDR3, as DNA: TGTGCCAGCAGCTCGCTAGCGGGGGGAGGAGATACGCAGTATTTT. Translated: CASSSLAGGGDTQYF.

This chain joins TRBV7-6 and TRBJ1-5; no clear D. The CDR3 is made up of 13 amino acids. Trimming took 0 bases from V and 6 from J, leaving 6 bases between them. Germline V gene sequence: CDR1 SGHVS, CDR2 FNYEAQ. This chain's CDR3 is CASSLASVQPQHF. DNA for the CDR3: TGTGCCAGCAGCTTAGCGTCGGTTCAGCCCCAGCATTTT.

The chain uses TRBV2 and TRBJ2-5; maybe TRBD1 (5 bases). V lost 6 bases and J lost 4, with 12 bases in between. The germline CDR1 and CDR2 sequences are SNHLY and FYNNEI. This CDR3 comprises 13 residues. For the CDR3, the DNA is TGTGCCAGCAGGTGGGGCTACCTAGAGACCCAGTACTTC. It is translated as CASRWGYLETQYF.

The rearrangement links TRBV7-2 to TRBJ2-7; D could derive from TRBD1 or TRBD2 (5 bases each). Germline V gene sequence: CDR1 SGHTA, CDR2 FQGNSA. The CDR3 contains 13 residues. V was trimmed by 5 bases and J by 5 bases, leaving 13 bases between them. CDR3 sequence (DNA): TGTGCCAGCAGCCCGGGGCAGCCAAACGAGCAGTACTTC. It specifies CASSPGQPNEQYF.

Here the CDR3 reads CASSADRGLTGYTF. CDR3 in DNA: TGTGCCAGCAGCGCCGACAGGGGGCTTACGGGCTACACCTTC. The rearrangement joins TRBV7-9 to TRBJ1-2, with 10 bases matching TRBD1. The CDR3 spans 14 residues. Germline values: CDR1 SEHNR, CDR2 FQNEAQ (reference sequence). Trimming at V came to 5 bases and at J to 8 bases, leaving 8 bases not matched to a gene.

The genes are TRBV10-3 and TRBJ2-7; 11 bases are a match to TRBD2. Germline loops: CDR1 ENHRY, CDR2 SYGVKD. V shed 2 bases, J shed 0 bases, and the junction held 0 bases outside the gene matches. This CDR3 region has 15 residues. The CDR3 DNA is TGTGCCATCAGTGAGGGACTAGCGGGCTCCTACGAGCAGTACTTC. Its protein product is CAISEGLAGSYEQYF.

This rearrangement joins TRBV4-3 to TRBJ1-2; D gene uncertain. Trimming removed 0 bases from V and 4 bases from J, with 15 bases in between. Germline CDR1 reads LGHNA; CDR2 reads YSLEER. There are 16 residues in the CDR3. The CDR3 spells CASSQEATGVGYGYTF. The CDR3 region has the DNA TGCGCCAGCAGCCAAGAAGCTACCGGGGTGGGCTATGGCTACACCTTC.

The gene calls are TRBV6-5 and TRBJ2-7, with D possibly being TRBD1 (6 bases). TRBJ2-1 explains the end of the DNA better; the J call may be wrong. Germline V gene data show CDR1 as MNHEY and CDR2 as SVGAGI. The CDR3 totals 14 residues. CDR3 region: CASSRQALDNEQFF. CDR3 bases: TGTGCCAGCAGTCGACAGGCCCTCGACAATGAGCAGTTCTTC.

The rearrangement joins TRBV18 to TRBJ2-3; 7 bases are shared with TRBD2. CDR1 is KGHSH and CDR2 is LQKENI in the germline V gene. J lost 4 bases, V lost 3 bases, and 7 bases had no gene match. The CDR3 covers 15 residues. The CDR3 spells CASSPMAGVPDTQYF. Here the CDR3 DNA reads TGTGCCAGCTCACCTATGGCGGGAGTACCAGATACGCAGTATTTT.

The CDR3: CASSDAVEAFF. The CDR3 DNA is TGTGCCAGCAGTGATGCCGTTGAAGCTTTCTTT. The chain recombines TRBV6-5 with TRBJ1-1; D call uncertain. V gave up 5 bases and J gave up 7 bases, with 8 bases separating them. The CDR3 runs to 11 residues. Germline V gene lookup returns CDR1 MNHEY and CDR2 SVGAGI.

The J gene is TRBJ2-3, the V gene TRBV19, with D tentatively TRBD1 (6 bases). Trimming removed 3 bases at V and 1 base at J, with 8 bases between. CDR3 length: 14 residues. Germline V CDR1 and CDR2: LNHDA, SQIVND (reference sequence). CDR3 sequence: CASSMRQGTDTQYF. The CDR3 DNA reads TGTGCCAGTAGTATGAGACAGGGCACAGATACGCAGTATTTT.

The rearrangement links TRBV6-5 to TRBJ1-2; D is perhaps TRBD1 (5 bases). The CDR3 runs 12 residues. Germline-derived CDR1 and CDR2 are MNHEY and SVGAGI. V was trimmed by 2 bases and J by 5 bases, leaving 6 bases between them. CDR3 in DNA: TGTGCCAGCAGTTACAAGGGGTATGGCTACACCTTC. This translates into CASSYKGYGYTF.

J is TRBJ2-7 and V is TRBV4-2; 10 bases are a match to TRBD1. The germline V gene has CDR1 LGHNA and CDR2 YNFKEQ. J lost 2 bases, V lost 5 bases, and 6 bases had no gene match. This CDR3 comprises 15 residues. DNA of the CDR3: TGTGCCAGCAGCTACCGGACAGGGGGTCCCTACGAGCAGTACTTC. This gives the protein CASSYRTGGPYEQYF.

This chain joins TRBV2 and TRBJ1-5; TRBD1 matches at 8 bases. This CDR3 has 14 amino acids. The germline V gene encodes CDR1 SNHLY and CDR2 FYNNEI. V dropped 8 bases and J dropped 0; count of bases not matched to a gene: 3. The DNA for the CDR3 is TGTGCCAGCTGGACAGGGTATAGCAATCAGCCCCAGCATTTT. It specifies CASWTGYSNQPQHF.

The chain recombines TRBV28 with TRBJ2-1; D ambiguous. Germline lookup yields CDR1 MDHEN and CDR2 SYDVKM. The length of the CDR3 is 12 residues. The CDR3 DNA sequence: TGTGGGGCGGCCCTTTCCCACAATGAGCAGTTCTTC. This translates into CGAALSHNEQFF. The entire variable domain, with the rest obtained from reference TRBV28 and TRBJ2-1, is as follows: DVKVTQSSRYLVKRTGEKVFLECVQDMDHENMFWYRQDPGLGLRLIYFSYDVKMKEKGDIPEGYSVSREKKERFSLILESASTNQTSMYLCGAALSHNEQFFGPGTRLTVL.

The sample holds a few counts of this clone. DNA for the CDR3: TGTGCCAGCTCACCACTGGGGTATGGCTACACCTTC. It yields the protein CASSPLGYGYTF. The chain is built from TRBV18 and TRBJ1-2, with no clear D. This CDR3 contains 12 residues. V lost 1 base, J lost 5 bases, and 5 bases lay in between. The germline gives CDR1 KGHSH, CDR2 LQKENI.